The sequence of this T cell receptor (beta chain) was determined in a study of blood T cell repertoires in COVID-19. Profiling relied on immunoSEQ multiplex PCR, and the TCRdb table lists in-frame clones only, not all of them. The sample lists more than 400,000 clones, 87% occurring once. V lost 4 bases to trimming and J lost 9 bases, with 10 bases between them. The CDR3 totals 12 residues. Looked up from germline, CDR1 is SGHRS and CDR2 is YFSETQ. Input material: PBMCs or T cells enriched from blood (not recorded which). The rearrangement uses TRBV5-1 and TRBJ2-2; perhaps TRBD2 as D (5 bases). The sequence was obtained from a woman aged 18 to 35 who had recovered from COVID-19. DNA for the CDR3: TGCGCCAGCAGCGGTGGGAGTAGGGAGCTGTTTTTT. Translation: CASSGGSRELFF.